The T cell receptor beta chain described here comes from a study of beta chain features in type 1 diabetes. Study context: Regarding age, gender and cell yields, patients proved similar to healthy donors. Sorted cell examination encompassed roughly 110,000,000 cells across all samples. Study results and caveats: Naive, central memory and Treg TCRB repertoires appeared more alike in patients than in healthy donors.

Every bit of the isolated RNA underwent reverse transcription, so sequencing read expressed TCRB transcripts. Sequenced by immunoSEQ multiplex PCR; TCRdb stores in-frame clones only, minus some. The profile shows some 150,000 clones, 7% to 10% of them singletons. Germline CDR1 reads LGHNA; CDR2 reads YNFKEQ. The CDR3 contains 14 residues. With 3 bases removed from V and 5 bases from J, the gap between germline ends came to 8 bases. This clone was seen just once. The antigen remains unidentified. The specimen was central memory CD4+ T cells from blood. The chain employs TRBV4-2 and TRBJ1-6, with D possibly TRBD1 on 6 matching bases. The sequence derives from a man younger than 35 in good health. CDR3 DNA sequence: TGTGCCAGCAGCCATACAGGGAATAATTCACCCCTCCACTTT. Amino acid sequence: CASSHTGNNSPLHF.